The 23 T cell receptor beta chains given below trace back to one sample, sequenced in a study of beta chain features in type 1 diabetes. Overall study findings and caveats: Significant though moderate, a shortening of TCRB CDR3s appeared in all four CD4+ subsets of Type 1 diabetes patients.

Sequenced material consisted of expressed TCRB transcripts (all of the isolated RNA was reverse transcribed). TCRdb's copy holds only in-frame clones and misses some; the assay was immunoSEQ multiplex PCR. The table lists approximately 260,000 clones, just over 20% of them singletons. These receptors' targets are unknown. Sequencing was done on a sample of naive CD4+ T cells from blood. Receptor source: a woman in her 40s with type 1 diabetes.

This clone was seen a handful of times. V and J are TRBV5-4 and TRBJ1-1; D is uncertain. Trimming stripped 0 bases from V and 1 base from J, with 7 bases between. The CDR3 covers 14 residues. Germline values: CDR1 SGHNT, CDR2 YYREEE (reference sequence). The CDR3 protein is CASSLVSGNTEAFF. The CDR3 bases are TGTGCCAGCAGCTTGGTATCCGGGAACACTGAAGCTTTCTTT. Supplemented by reference TRBV5-4 and TRBJ1-1, the full variable domain reads ETGVTQSPTHLIKTRGQQVTLRCSSQSGHNTVSWYQQALGQGPQFIFQYYREEENGRGNFPPRFSGLQFPNYSSELNVNALELDDSALYLCASSLVSGNTEAFFGQGTRLTVV.

The chain links TRBV4-3 to TRBJ1-2; D not certain. Deletions cut 3 bases from V and 3 bases from J, with 14 bases between. Germline V gene sequence: CDR1 LGHNA, CDR2 YSLEER. The CDR3 length is 15 residues. The CDR3 here is CASSQHPRVDYGYTF. The CDR3 DNA reads TGCGCCAGCAGCCAGCACCCACGGGTGGACTATGGCTACACCTTC.

The chain joins TRBV5-4 to TRBJ1-2, with D maybe TRBD1 (6 bases). CDR3 size: 14 residues. Deletions cut 1 base from V and 3 bases from J, with 10 bases between. Germline values: CDR1 SGHNT, CDR2 YYREEE (reference sequence). DNA of the CDR3: TGTGCCAGCAGCTTGCACAGGGTGCACTATGGCTACACCTTC. Its translation: CASSLHRVHYGYTF.

Points on this clone: This CDR3 is also generated by other DNA sequences in the sample. The genes are TRBV6-5 and TRBJ1-2; 9 bases are a match to TRBD1. V gave up 0 bases and J gave up 4 bases; unmatched junction bases: 0. CDR1 is MNHEY, CDR2 SVGAGI, per germline. The CDR3 loop spans 14 amino acids. The CDR3 region has the DNA TGTGCCAGCAGTTACTCGACAGGGGGCTATGGCTACACCTTC. Its translation is CASSYSTGGYGYTF.

This clone was observed a few times. The chain couples TRBV5-1 to TRBJ2-7; D might be TRBD1 (5 bases). The V end lost 2 bases, the J end lost 5 bases, and 8 bases lay between the germline ends. Germline CDR1 SGHRS, CDR2 YFSETQ. There are 12 residues in the CDR3. The CDR3 sequence: CASSFLGDEQYF. The DNA for the CDR3 is TGCGCCAGCAGCTTCCTAGGGGACGAGCAGTACTTC.

The CDR3 sequence is CASSPGNMNTEAFF. The CDR3 DNA sequence: TGTGCCAGCAGCCCGGGAAACATGAACACTGAAGCTTTCTTT. This chain links TRBV2 with TRBJ1-1; D is unclear. Germline-derived CDR1 and CDR2 are SNHLY and FYNNEI. The V end was cut by 6 bases, the J end by 0 bases, with 11 bases between. The CDR3 is 14 amino acids.

This clone came up a few times. The chain uses TRBV19 and TRBJ1-5; TRBD1 might be the D (5 bases). Germline CDR1 reads LNHDA; CDR2 reads SQIVND (reference sequence). The CDR3 length is 13 residues. With 7 bases removed from V and 6 bases from J, the gap between germline ends came to 13 bases. In DNA, the CDR3 is TGTGCCAGTACACAGGCAGATACTCAGCCCCAGCATTTT. As protein: CASTQADTQPQHF.

This clone has a handful of counts. V is TRBV25-1 and J is TRBJ2-5, with TRBD1 matching 9 bases. V was clipped by 5 bases and J by 4 bases; unmatched bases: 2. In germline, CDR1 is MGHDK, CDR2 SYGVNS. This CDR3 comprises 13 residues. The CDR3 here is CASSPGQGETQYF. The DNA for the CDR3 is TGTGCCAGCAGTCCGGGACAGGGAGAGACCCAGTACTTC.

The chain uses TRBV5-1 and TRBJ1-2, with D possibly matching TRBD1 (6 bases). V was shortened by 0 bases and J by 6 bases, with 12 bases between the two germline ends. Germline CDR1 and CDR2: SGHRS and YFSETQ. This CDR3 has 14 amino acids. In DNA form, the CDR3 reads TGCGCCAGCAGCTTGGAGCCCGGGGACAATGGCTACACCTTC. Translated, it gives CASSLEPGDNGYTF.

Turning to this clone: Different DNA sequences within this sample yield the same CDR3. The rearrangement uses TRBV29-1 and TRBJ2-7, with unresolved D. This CDR3 contains 12 residues. The V gene lost 1 base and the J gene lost 4 bases, with 8 bases spanning the gap. Germline-derived CDR1 and CDR2 are SQVTM and ANQGSEA. DNA for the CDR3: TGCAGCGTTGAAGTCCCAGGATACGAGCAGTACTTC. Translation gives CSVEVPGYEQYF.

The chain employs TRBV2 and TRBJ2-3; D is perhaps TRBD1 (5 bases). V was shortened by 10 bases and J by 0 bases, with 14 bases between the two germline ends. The CDR3 is made up of 14 amino acids. CDR1 and CDR2 (germline): SNHLY, FYNNEI. CDR3 in DNA: TGTGCCACCCTAGGGGCAGCTAGCACAGATACGCAGTATTTT. Protein: CATLGAASTDTQYF.

The rearrangement joins TRBV29-1 to TRBJ2-5; D gene unclear. The germline CDR1 and CDR2 sequences are SQVTM and ANQGSEA. V dropped 4 bases and J dropped 5 bases, with 11 bases sitting between them. This CDR3 spans 12 amino acids. CDR3 sequence (DNA): TGCAGCGTTGCCCCTGAGGTGGAGACCCAGTACTTC. It codes for CSVAPEVETQYF.

A note on this clone: This specimen includes other DNA sequences encoding the same CDR3. V usage is TRBV5-1 and J usage is TRBJ2-5, with D possibly TRBD1 on 6 matching bases. Germline values: CDR1 SGHRS, CDR2 YFSETQ. V was trimmed by 0 bases and J by 2 bases, leaving 8 bases between them. This CDR3 spans 14 amino acids. CDR3 residues: CASSLVDSQETQYF. CDR3 DNA sequence: TGCGCCAGCAGCTTGGTGGACAGTCAAGAGACCCAGTACTTC.

The chain combines TRBV7-3 with TRBJ2-4; TRBD2 might be the D (5 bases). This CDR3 contains 12 residues. V gave up 5 bases and J gave up 9 bases, with 11 bases separating them. Germline CDR1 SGHTA, CDR2 FQGTGA. CDR3 nucleotides: TGTGCCAGCAGCGACTACATGGGCATTCAGTACTTC. Residues: CASSDYMGIQYF.

The V and J genes are TRBV20-1 and TRBJ2-5, with a tentative D call TRBD2 (5 bases). The CDR3 runs to 11 residues. Trimming stripped 7 bases from V and 4 bases from J, with 10 bases between. Germline CDR1 DFQATT, CDR2 SNEGSKA (reference sequence). Written as DNA, the CDR3 is TGCAGTGGAAGAGGGCCAGAGACCCAGTACTTC. It encodes CSGRGPETQYF.

This clone was counted between two and nine times. The chain employs TRBV19 and TRBJ2-1; 11 bases match TRBD1. J lost 6 bases, V lost 8 bases, and 6 bases had no gene match. Germline V CDR1 and CDR2: LNHDA, SQIVND (reference sequence). This CDR3 is built from 14 residues. The CDR3, as DNA: TGTGCCAGTGCCGGGACAGGGGGGGTCAATGAGCAGTTCTTC. It yields the protein CASAGTGGVNEQFF.

This clone came up a few times. V gene TRBV9 combines with J gene TRBJ1-6; 9 bases match TRBD1. V shed 3 bases, J shed 5 bases, and the junction held 6 bases outside the gene matches. This CDR3 is built from 16 residues. In germline, CDR1 is SGDLS, CDR2 YYNGEE. CDR3 DNA: TGTGCCAGCAGCGGATTAGGGACAGGGAATAATTCACCCCTCCACTTT. This translates into CASSGLGTGNNSPLHF.

CDR3 in amino acids: CASRQNQDSGTGLKNGYTF. The CDR3 coding sequence is TGCGCCAGCAGGCAGAATCAAGATTCCGGGACAGGGTTGAAGAATGGCTACACCTTC. V and J are TRBV4-1 and TRBJ1-2, with 9 bases lining up with TRBD1. J gave up 6 bases and V 6 bases, and 23 bases lay outside the gene matches. The CDR3 runs 19 residues. Germline V gene data show CDR1 as MGHRA and CDR2 as YSYEKL.

This clone was counted only a few times. The chain combines TRBV9 with TRBJ2-3; 8 bases are a match to TRBD1. CDR1 and CDR2 (germline): SGDLS, YYNGEE. The ends lost 4 bases at V and 1 base at J; junction bases unmatched: 8. This CDR3 spans 16 amino acids. In nucleotides, the CDR3 is TGTGCCAGCAGCTTACAGGGGGAGATGGGCACAGATACGCAGTATTTT. Translated, it gives CASSLQGEMGTDTQYF.

In its sample, this clone was seen a few times. The chain is built from TRBV9 and TRBJ2-2; TRBD2 matches 12 bases. CDR1 and CDR2 (germline): SGDLS, YYNGEE. The CDR3 is 17 amino acids. Trimming cost V 3 bases and J 0 bases; bases outside gene matches: 3. This CDR3 is CASSGRLAGANTGELFF. In nucleotides, the CDR3 is TGTGCCAGCAGCGGAAGACTAGCGGGAGCGAACACCGGGGAGCTGTTTTTT. Full variable domain (rest looked up from reference TRBV9 and TRBJ2-2): DSGVTQTPKHLITATGQRVTLRCSPRSGDLSVYWYQQSLDQGLQFLIQYYNGEERAKGNILERFSAQQFPDLHSELNLSSLELGDSALYFCASSGRLAGANTGELFFGEGSRLTVL.

The chain carries TRBV5-1 and TRBJ2-7; the match to TRBD2 covers 7 bases. Germline values: CDR1 SGHRS, CDR2 YFSETQ. The CDR3 consists of 15 residues. Germline trimming cut 3 bases from V and 2 bases from J; bases unmatched to any gene: 8. The CDR3 nucleotides read TGCGCCAGCAGCTCCGGGGGGACGGGGACCTACGAGCAGTACTTC. It specifies CASSSGGTGTYEQYF.

The chain employs TRBV27 and TRBJ2-5; unclear D gene. This CDR3 has 13 residues. Per the germline V gene, CDR1 is MNHEY and CDR2 is SMNVEV (reference sequence). The V end was cut by 10 bases, the J end by 3 bases, with 15 bases between. In DNA, the CDR3 is TGTGCCACCATGAGCGCAGTCGAAGAGACCCAGTACTTC. Its translation: CATMSAVEETQYF.

In its sample, this clone was seen a few times. V usage is TRBV7-9 and J usage is TRBJ1-1; D is undetermined. The CDR3 extends over 15 amino acids. The germline V gene encodes CDR1 SEHNR and CDR2 FQNEAQ (reference sequence). V lost 7 bases to trimming and J lost 3 bases, with 18 bases between them. The CDR3 region is CASIPRGIGDTEAFF. CDR3 coding DNA: TGTGCCAGCATCCCCCGGGGAATCGGGGACACTGAAGCTTTCTTT.